Below are 27 T cell receptor beta chains sequenced from a single sample in a study of T cell responses to AZD1222 COVID-19 vaccine. Sequencing used immunoSEQ multiplex PCR; TCRdb keeps in-frame clones, though not all of them. Seen here are approximately 260,000 clones, roughly 93% observed once, and the top ten hold 0.55%. The sample consisted of peripheral blood, taken on day 0 of AZD1222 vaccination. The receptor set was obtained from an adult in good health.

V and J are TRBV5-6 and TRBJ2-7, with unresolved D. Germline CDR1 is SGHDT and CDR2 is YYEEEE. Trimming shortened V by 5 bases and J by 3 bases, and 12 bases separated the two germline ends. The CDR3 contains 13 residues. The CDR3 reads CASRLRARYEQYF. The DNA of the CDR3 is TGTGCCAGCAGACTCCGGGCGCGCTACGAGCAGTACTTC.

The J gene is TRBJ1-5, the V gene TRBV19, with a possible D match to TRBD1 (5 bases). V gave up 8 bases and J gave up 4 bases, with 27 bases separating them. Germline V gene lookup returns CDR1 LNHDA and CDR2 SQIVND (reference sequence). The CDR3 sequence is 18 residues long. In nucleotides, the CDR3 is TGTGCCAGTGAGGCCTGGCCAGGGAGTCCAGCTGGGAATCAGCCCCAGCATTTT. This encodes CASEAWPGSPAGNQPQHF.

The chain employs TRBV6-2 or TRBV6-3 and TRBJ2-7, with a weak D call TRBD1 (6 bases). This CDR3 contains 13 residues. The germline CDR1 and CDR2 sequences are MNHEY and SVGEGT. V was pared by 4 bases and J by 1 base, with 8 bases between. In nucleotides, the CDR3 is TGTGCCAGCAGTTTGAGGGGGTCCTACGAGCAGTACTTC. Translated: CASSLRGSYEQYF.

The rearrangement links TRBV9 to TRBJ1-2; D possibly corresponds to TRBD1 (5 bases). Trimming took 4 bases from V and 4 from J, leaving 17 bases between them. This CDR3 contains 15 residues. Germline values: CDR1 SGDLS, CDR2 YYNGEE. In DNA, the CDR3 is TGTGCCAGCAGCCCCCGACAGAACCCCCGCTATGGCTACACCTTC. The encoded protein is CASSPRQNPRYGYTF.

Here the CDR3 reads CSASGAWGLAGAQQYF. The CDR3 bases are TGCAGTGCTAGTGGTGCTTGGGGGCTAGCGGGGGCACAGCAGTACTTC. This chain joins TRBV20-1 and TRBJ2-7; 10 positions agree with TRBD2. V dropped 3 bases and J dropped 8; count of bases not matched to a gene: 16. Germline CDR1 is DFQATT and CDR2 is SNEGSKA (reference sequence). The CDR3 covers 16 residues.

V and J are TRBV4-2 and TRBJ1-6; 9 bases map to TRBD1. CDR1 is LGHNA and CDR2 is YNFKEQ in the germline V gene. This CDR3 region has 16 residues. V lost 0 bases to trimming and J lost 7 bases; unmatched junction nucleotides: 4. CDR3 residues: CASSQDLTGGNSPLHF. The CDR3 DNA reads as TGTGCCAGCAGCCAAGATTTGACAGGGGGGAATTCACCCCTCCACTTT.

The genes are TRBV5-5 and TRBJ1-4, with D hard to call. There are 18 residues in the CDR3. Looked up from germline, CDR1 is SGHKS and CDR2 is YYEKEE (reference sequence). The ends were cut back, 1 base at V and 0 bases at J, with 16 bases in the middle. The CDR3: CASSLRSVLLSTNEKLFF. The CDR3 bases are TGTGCCAGCAGCTTGAGGTCGGTGCTCCTTTCAACTAATGAAAAACTGTTTTTT.

The gene calls are TRBV13 and TRBJ2-7; 8 nucleotides agree with TRBD1. This CDR3 spans 14 amino acids. V dropped 4 bases and J dropped 2; count of bases not matched to a gene: 4. Germline V gives CDR1 PRHDT, CDR2 FYEKMQ (reference sequence). CDR3 protein: CASSSGTGAYEQYF. Written as DNA, the CDR3 is TGTGCCAGCAGCTCCGGGACAGGAGCCTACGAGCAGTACTTC.

The table lists this clone with a count of one. J is TRBJ2-7 and V is TRBV28; 7 bases align to TRBD1. The CDR3 covers 14 residues. Germline lookup yields CDR1 MDHEN and CDR2 SYDVKM. The V gene end was trimmed by 6 bases and the J gene end by 4 bases; junction bases not matched to a gene: 9. CDR3 bases: TGTGCCAGCAGCCCCGCTCTGGGACAGTACGAGCAGTACTTC. Protein product: CASSPALGQYEQYF.

The CDR3 spells CASSLDRDQAFF. The CDR3 DNA follows: TGCGCCAGCAGCTTGGACAGGGATCAAGCTTTCTTT. The chain has TRBV5-1 and TRBJ1-1, with D tentatively TRBD1 (6 bases). The CDR3 consists of 12 residues. V dropped 0 bases and J dropped 9 bases, with 9 bases sitting between them. Per the germline V gene, CDR1 is SGHRS and CDR2 is YFSETQ.

The rearrangement links TRBV27 to TRBJ2-2, with D tentatively TRBD2 (6 bases). The CDR3 has 17 residues. Trimming removed 1 base from V and 5 bases from J, with 17 bases in between. Germline CDR1 MNHEY, CDR2 SMNVEV (reference sequence). The CDR3 region is CASSLFGGAGGTGELFF. The CDR3 DNA is TGTGCCAGCAGTTTATTCGGCGGGGCAGGTGGGACCGGGGAGCTGTTTTTT.

The chain uses TRBV10-3 and TRBJ1-2; 8 bases match TRBD1. Losses at the gene ends were 0 bases for V and 7 bases for J; bases not matched to a gene: 7. This CDR3 has 15 residues. In germline, CDR1 is ENHRY, CDR2 SYGVKD. The CDR3 here is CAISESTGAVGGYTF. For the CDR3, the DNA is TGTGCCATCAGTGAGTCGACAGGGGCGGTCGGTGGCTACACCTTC.

The chain couples TRBV6-5 to TRBJ1-6; the D is unclear. This CDR3 region has 14 residues. Germline CDR1 MNHEY, CDR2 SVGAGI. The V end was cut by 6 bases, the J end by 7 bases, with 13 bases between. CDR3 residues: CASRYGQSNSPLHF. The CDR3 nucleotides are TGTGCCAGCAGGTATGGGCAGTCCAATTCACCCCTCCACTTT.

V gene TRBV2 combines with J gene TRBJ1-5; tentatively, D is TRBD1 (5 bases). The V gene lost 2 bases and the J gene lost 2 bases, with 10 bases spanning the gap. The CDR3 consists of 15 residues. The germline V gene has CDR1 SNHLY and CDR2 FYNNEI. The CDR3 loop reads CASSEQQGGNQPQHF. CDR3 sequence (DNA): TGTGCCAGCAGTGAACAGCAGGGAGGCAATCAGCCCCAGCATTTT.

This CDR3 is CAWSVRGNYEQYF. The CDR3 coding sequence is TGTGCCTGGAGCGTGCGGGGCAACTACGAGCAGTACTTC. The chain has TRBV30 and TRBJ2-7, with a tentative D call TRBD2 (6 bases). The CDR3 length is 13 residues. V was clipped by 3 bases and J by 3 bases, with 12 bases between them. Germline V gene sequence: CDR1 GTSNPN, CDR2 SVGIG (reference sequence).

The J gene is TRBJ1-5, the V gene TRBV12-3 or TRBV12-4; 10 bases align to TRBD1. V lost 6 bases and J lost 7; bases outside the gene matches: 3. CDR3 length: 13 amino acids. CDR3 protein: CASRGQGRQPQHF. CDR3 sequence (DNA): TGTGCCAGCAGGGGACAGGGGAGGCAGCCCCAGCATTTT.

This chain links TRBV2 with TRBJ2-7; TRBD1 is a possible D gene (7 bases). The V gene's germline CDR1 is SNHLY and CDR2 FYNNEI. V was trimmed by 4 bases and J by 6 bases, leaving 10 bases between them. The CDR3 extends over 12 amino acids. CDR3 sequence: CASSGQGGEQYF. The CDR3 nucleotides read TGTGCCAGCAGTGGACAGGGAGGCGAGCAGTACTTC.

The chain uses TRBV7-6 and TRBJ2-1; TRBD1 matches at 7 bases. V gave up 5 bases and J gave up 5 bases; unmatched junction bases: 6. CDR3 size: 14 residues. CDR1 and CDR2 from the germline V gene are SGHVS and FNYEAQ. In nucleotides, the CDR3 is TGTGCCAGCAGCACCGGGACAGCCAACAATGAGCAGTTCTTC. Translating it yields CASSTGTANNEQFF.

For this clone: Additional DNA sequences in this sample encode the identical CDR3. The chain employs TRBV28 and TRBJ2-7, with D hard to call. Germline V gene data show CDR1 as MDHEN and CDR2 as SYDVKM. The V gene lost 5 bases and the J gene lost 4 bases, with 9 bases spanning the gap. The CDR3 length is 12 residues. The DNA of the CDR3 is TGTGCCAGCAGTCCAAGCAGGTACGAGCAGTACTTC. It yields the protein CASSPSRYEQYF.

V is TRBV4-3 and J is TRBJ1-2, with a possible D match to TRBD1 (5 bases). Germline CDR1 is LGHNA and CDR2 is YSLEER. CDR3 size: 12 residues. Trimming pared 1 base from V and 8 bases from J, leaving 8 bases between. This chain's CDR3 is CASSQGRGGYTF. The DNA for the CDR3 is TGCGCCAGCAGCCAAGGGAGGGGCGGCTACACCTTC.

The V and J genes are TRBV7-2 and TRBJ2-3; no reliable D call. Germline CDR1 SGHTA, CDR2 FQGNSA. Trimming took 5 bases from V and 3 from J, leaving 6 bases between them. This CDR3 has 12 amino acids. CDR3 nucleotides: TGTGCCAGCAGCCAAGCAACAGATACGCAGTATTTT. This translates into CASSQATDTQYF. The full variable domain, in which reference TRBV7-2 and TRBJ2-3 provide the parts outside the CDR3, is GAGVSQSPSNKVTEKGKDVELRCDPISGHTALYWYRQSLGQGLEFLIYFQGNSAPDKSGLPSDRFSAERTGGSVSTLTIQRTQQEDSAVYLCASSQATDTQYFGPGTRLTVL.

The V and J genes are TRBV6-2 or TRBV6-3 and TRBJ1-4; D perhaps matches TRBD1 (5 bases). The V and J ends lost 6 bases and 7 bases respectively, with 12 bases between them. Per germline, CDR1 MNHEY and CDR2 SVGEGT. This CDR3 comprises 13 residues. The CDR3 DNA sequence: TGTGCCAGCAGCCAAGGGGTTGGTGAAAAACTGTTTTTT. Translated: CASSQGVGEKLFF.

This clone was seen just once. The genes are TRBV6-5 and TRBJ2-7, with unresolved D. Germline V lookup: CDR1 MNHEY, CDR2 SVGAGI. Trimming shortened V by 6 bases and J by 3 bases, and 18 bases separated the two germline ends. The CDR3 is 15 residues long. The CDR3 spells CASSSVNSDLYEQYF. Written as DNA, the CDR3 is TGTGCCAGCAGCTCCGTAAACAGTGACCTCTACGAGCAGTACTTC.

The rearrangement uses TRBV5-5 and TRBJ2-7, with 9 bases that match TRBD1. Looked up from germline, CDR1 is SGHKS and CDR2 is YYEKEE (reference sequence). The CDR3 loop spans 15 amino acids. V was clipped by 4 bases and J by 4 bases; unmatched bases: 9. In nucleotides, the CDR3 is TGTGCCAGCAGCGATATAAGGACAGGGGATTACGAGCAGTACTTC. As protein: CASSDIRTGDYEQYF.

J is TRBJ2-7 and V is TRBV2, with 7 bases fitting TRBD1. Germline values: CDR1 SNHLY, CDR2 FYNNEI. There are 13 residues in the CDR3. The ends lost 7 bases at V and 4 bases at J; junction bases unmatched: 7. CDR3 sequence reads: CASKWGTEYEQYF. The CDR3 bases are TGTGCCAGCAAGTGGGGGACAGAATACGAGCAGTACTTC.

CDR3: CASSQERSYEQYF. Here the CDR3 DNA reads TGTGCCAGCAGCCAAGAGCGCTCCTACGAGCAGTACTTC. This chain uses TRBV3-1 (or the pseudogene TRBV3-2) with TRBJ2-7; D gene ambiguous. Germline V CDR1 and CDR2: LGHDT, YNNKEL (reference sequence). The CDR3 loop spans 13 amino acids. Between the trimmed V and J ends, which lost 0 bases and 0 bases, there was a span of 3 bases.

V and J are TRBV7-9 and TRBJ1-2, with D possibly being TRBD1 (5 bases). The germline V and J ends were trimmed by 2 bases and 4 bases, with 26 bases remaining between them. This CDR3 region has 19 residues. Germline CDR1 and CDR2: SEHNR and FQNEAQ (reference sequence). This CDR3 is CASSLSPRTSPDNRYGYTF. The CDR3 DNA is TGTGCCAGCAGCTTAAGCCCTAGGACGTCACCGGACAACCGCTATGGCTACACCTTC.